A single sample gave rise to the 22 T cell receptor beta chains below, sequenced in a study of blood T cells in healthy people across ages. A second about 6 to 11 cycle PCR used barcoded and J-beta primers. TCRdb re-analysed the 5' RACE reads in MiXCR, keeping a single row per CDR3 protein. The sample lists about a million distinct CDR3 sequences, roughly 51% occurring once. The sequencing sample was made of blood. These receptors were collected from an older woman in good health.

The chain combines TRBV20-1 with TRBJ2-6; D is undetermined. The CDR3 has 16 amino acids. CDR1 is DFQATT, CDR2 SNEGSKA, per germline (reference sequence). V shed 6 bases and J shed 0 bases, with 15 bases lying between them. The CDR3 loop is CSAPVAGNSGANVLTF. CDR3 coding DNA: TGCAGTGCCCCCGTGGCAGGTAACTCTGGGGCCAACGTCCTGACTTTC.

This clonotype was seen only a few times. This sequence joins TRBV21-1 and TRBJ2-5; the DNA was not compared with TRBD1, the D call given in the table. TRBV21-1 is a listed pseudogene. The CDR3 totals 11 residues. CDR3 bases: TGTGCCAGCAGCCCCGGACGGACCCAGTACTTC. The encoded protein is CASSPGRTQYF.

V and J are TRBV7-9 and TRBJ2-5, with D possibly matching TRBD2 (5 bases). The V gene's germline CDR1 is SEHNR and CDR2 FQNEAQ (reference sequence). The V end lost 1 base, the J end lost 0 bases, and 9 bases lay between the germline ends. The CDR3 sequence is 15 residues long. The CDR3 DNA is TGTGCCAGCAGCTTAGATCCGGGGTACCAAGAGACCCAGTACTTC. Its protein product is CASSLDPGYQETQYF.

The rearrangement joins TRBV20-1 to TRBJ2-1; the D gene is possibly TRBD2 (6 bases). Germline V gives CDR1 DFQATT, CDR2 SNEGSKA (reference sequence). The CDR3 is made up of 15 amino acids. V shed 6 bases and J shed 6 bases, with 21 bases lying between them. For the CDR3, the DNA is TGCAGTGCGGGAGTACGGCGGGGAATGGTCAATGAGCAGTTCTTC. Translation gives CSAGVRRGMVNEQFF.

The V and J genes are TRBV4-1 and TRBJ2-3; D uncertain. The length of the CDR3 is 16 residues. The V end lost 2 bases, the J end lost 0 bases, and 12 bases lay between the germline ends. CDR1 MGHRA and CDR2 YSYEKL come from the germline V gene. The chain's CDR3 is CASSQIFVPSTDTQYF. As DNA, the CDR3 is TGCGCCAGCAGCCAAATCTTTGTGCCTAGCACAGATACGCAGTATTTT.

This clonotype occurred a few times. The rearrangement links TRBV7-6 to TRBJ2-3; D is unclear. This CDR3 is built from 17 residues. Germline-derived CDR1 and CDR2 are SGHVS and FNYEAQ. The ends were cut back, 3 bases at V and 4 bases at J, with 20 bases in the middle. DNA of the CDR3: TGTGCCAGCAGCTTTTCCTCCGACCGCAGGTTCTCAGATACGCAGTATTTT. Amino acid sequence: CASSFSSDRRFSDTQYF. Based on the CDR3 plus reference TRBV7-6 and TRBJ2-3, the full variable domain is GAGVSQSPRYKVTKRGQDVALRCDPISGHVSLYWYRQALGQGPEFLTYFNYEAQQDKSGLPNDRFSAERPEGSISTLTIQRTEQRDSAMYRCASSFSSDRRFSDTQYFGPGTRLTVL.

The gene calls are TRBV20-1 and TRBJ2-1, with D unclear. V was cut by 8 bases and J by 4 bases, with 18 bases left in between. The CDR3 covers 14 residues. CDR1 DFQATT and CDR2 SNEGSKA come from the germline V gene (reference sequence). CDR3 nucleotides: TGCAGTCCTCCATCCCAAGGTGGATACAATGAGCAGTTCTTC. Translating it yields CSPPSQGGYNEQFF.

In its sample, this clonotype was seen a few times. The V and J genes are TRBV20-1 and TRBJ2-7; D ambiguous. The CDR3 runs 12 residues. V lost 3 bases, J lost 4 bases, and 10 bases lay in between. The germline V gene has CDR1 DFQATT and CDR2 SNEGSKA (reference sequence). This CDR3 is CSASPNFYEQYF. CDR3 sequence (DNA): TGCAGTGCTAGCCCCAACTTTTACGAGCAGTACTTC.

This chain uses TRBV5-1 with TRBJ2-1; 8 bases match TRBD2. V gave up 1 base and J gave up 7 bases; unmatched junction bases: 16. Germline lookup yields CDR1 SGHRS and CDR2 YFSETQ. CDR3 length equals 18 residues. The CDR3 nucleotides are TGCGCCAGCAGCTTGATGGGGCAAGCGGGAGTGGGAGGTAATGAGCAGTTCTTC. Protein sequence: CASSLMGQAGVGGNEQFF.

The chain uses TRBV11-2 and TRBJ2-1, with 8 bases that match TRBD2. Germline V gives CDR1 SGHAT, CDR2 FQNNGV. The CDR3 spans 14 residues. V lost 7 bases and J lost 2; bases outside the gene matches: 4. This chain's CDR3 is CASTGGLAYNEQFF. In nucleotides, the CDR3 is TGTGCCAGCACCGGGGGACTAGCCTACAATGAGCAGTTCTTC.

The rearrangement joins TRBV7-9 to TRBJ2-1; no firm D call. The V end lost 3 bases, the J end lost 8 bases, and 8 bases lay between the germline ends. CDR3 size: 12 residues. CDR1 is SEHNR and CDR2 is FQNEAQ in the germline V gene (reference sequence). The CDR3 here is CASSFILYEQFF. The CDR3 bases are TGTGCCAGCAGCTTTATTCTCTATGAGCAGTTCTTC.

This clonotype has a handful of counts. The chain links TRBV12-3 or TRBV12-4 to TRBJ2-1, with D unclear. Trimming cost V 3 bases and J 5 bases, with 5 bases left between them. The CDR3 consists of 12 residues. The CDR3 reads CASSFWNNEQFF. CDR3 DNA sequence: TGTGCCAGCAGTTTCTGGAACAATGAGCAGTTCTTC.

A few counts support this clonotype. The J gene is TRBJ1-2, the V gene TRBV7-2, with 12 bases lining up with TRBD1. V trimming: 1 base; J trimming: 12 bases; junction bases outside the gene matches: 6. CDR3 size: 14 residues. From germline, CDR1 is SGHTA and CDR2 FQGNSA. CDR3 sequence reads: CASSLVGDRGPNTF. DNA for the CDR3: TGTGCCAGCAGCTTAGTAGGGGACAGGGGGCCCAACACCTTC.

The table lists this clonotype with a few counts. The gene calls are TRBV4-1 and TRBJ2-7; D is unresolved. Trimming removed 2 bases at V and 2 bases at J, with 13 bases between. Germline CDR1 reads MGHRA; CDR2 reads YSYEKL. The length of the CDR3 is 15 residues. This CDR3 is CASSQSSMATYEQYF. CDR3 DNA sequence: TGCGCCAGCAGCCAAAGTAGTATGGCAACCTACGAGCAGTACTTC.

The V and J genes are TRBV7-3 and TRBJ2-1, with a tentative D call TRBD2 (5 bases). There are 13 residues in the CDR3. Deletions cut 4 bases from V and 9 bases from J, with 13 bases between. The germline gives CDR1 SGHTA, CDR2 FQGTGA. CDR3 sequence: CASSSWARGEQFF. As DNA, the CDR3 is TGTGCCAGCAGCTCCTGGGCCCGGGGTGAGCAGTTCTTC.

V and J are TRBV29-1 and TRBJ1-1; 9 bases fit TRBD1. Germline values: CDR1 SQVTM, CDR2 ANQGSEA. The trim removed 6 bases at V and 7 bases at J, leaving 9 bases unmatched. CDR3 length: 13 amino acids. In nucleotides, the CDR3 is TGCAGCGTGCGAGGACAGGGGCTCAATGAAGCTTTCTTT. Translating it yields CSVRGQGLNEAFF.

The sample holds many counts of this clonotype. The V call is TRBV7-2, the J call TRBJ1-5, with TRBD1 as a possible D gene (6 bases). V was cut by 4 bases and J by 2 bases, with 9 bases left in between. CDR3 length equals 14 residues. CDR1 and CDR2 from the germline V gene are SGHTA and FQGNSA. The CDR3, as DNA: TGTGCCAGCAGCTCTAGGACAGGCAATCAGCCCCAGCATTTT. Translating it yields CASSSRTGNQPQHF.

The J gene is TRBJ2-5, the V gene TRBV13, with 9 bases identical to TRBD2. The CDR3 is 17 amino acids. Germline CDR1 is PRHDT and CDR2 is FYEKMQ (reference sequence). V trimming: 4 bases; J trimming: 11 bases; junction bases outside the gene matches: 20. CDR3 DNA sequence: TGTGCCAGCAGCTCGCCGGCTGTGCGGGGGGGCTACAATGAGCAGTACTTC. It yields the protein CASSSPAVRGGYNEQYF.

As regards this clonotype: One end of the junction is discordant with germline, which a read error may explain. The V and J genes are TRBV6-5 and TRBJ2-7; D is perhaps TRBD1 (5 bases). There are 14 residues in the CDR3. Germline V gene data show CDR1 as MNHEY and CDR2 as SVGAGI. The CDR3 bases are TGTGCCAGCAGTTATCGCAGGGCCTCCTACGAGCAGTGCTTC. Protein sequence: CASSYRRASYEQCF.

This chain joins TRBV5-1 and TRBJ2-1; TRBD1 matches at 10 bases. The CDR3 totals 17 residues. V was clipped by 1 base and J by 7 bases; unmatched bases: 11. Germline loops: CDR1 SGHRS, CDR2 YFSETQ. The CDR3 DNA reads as TGCGCCAGCAGCTTGTTGGGTACGACAGGGGGCTGGAATGAGCAGTTCTTC. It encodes CASSLLGTTGGWNEQFF.

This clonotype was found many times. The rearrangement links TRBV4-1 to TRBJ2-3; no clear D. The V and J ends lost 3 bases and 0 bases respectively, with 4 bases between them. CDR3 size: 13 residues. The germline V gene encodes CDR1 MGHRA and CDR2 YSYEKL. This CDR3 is CASSHLSTDTQYF. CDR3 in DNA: TGCGCCAGCAGCCACCTGAGCACAGATACGCAGTATTTT.

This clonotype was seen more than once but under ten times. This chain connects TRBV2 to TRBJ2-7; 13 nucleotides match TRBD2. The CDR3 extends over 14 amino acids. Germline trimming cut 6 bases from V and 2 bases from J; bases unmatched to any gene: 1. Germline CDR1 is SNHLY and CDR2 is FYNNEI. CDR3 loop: CASRGLAGPYEQYF. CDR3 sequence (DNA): TGTGCCAGCAGGGGACTAGCGGGACCCTACGAGCAGTACTTC.